This T cell receptor (beta chain) is from a study of shared clonotypes between healthy human individuals. V lost 1 base and J lost 7, with 13 bases in between. CDR1 and CDR2 from the germline V gene are MNHNS and SASEGT. The CDR3 contains 14 residues. Investigators divided CD4+ cells into CD45RA+ naive and CD45RA-negative memory subsets. The run depth of the assay was deep. Here immunoSEQ multiplex PCR was the method, and the copy in TCRdb shows in-frame clones only, minus some. The table lists about 980,000 clones, roughly 72% of them singletons. Sequenced material: memory CD4+ T cells sorted from blood. Subset meaning: CD45RA-negative fraction. This chain links TRBV6-1 with TRBJ1-2; D might be TRBD1 (6 bases). The receptor comes from a man younger than 30 in good health. The CDR3 DNA sequence: TGTGCCAGCAGTGAAGTGGGGGCGGCGCCTGGCTACACCTTC. Its translation: CASSEVGAAPGYTF.